A selection of T cell receptor beta chains follows, all from one sample in a study of T cell repertoires in cytomegalovirus infection. These receptors' targets are unknown. One entry per CDR3 protein results from TCRdb running MiXCR on the reads. The table has some 700,000 distinct CDR3 sequences, around a third seen once. The source was cultured PBMCs, collected from culture after CMV antigen stimulation. These receptors were taken from a human donor in good health (CMV status not recorded). Some clones in this sample may be carry-over from other donors' samples. CDR3s include the opening cysteine and the closing phenylalanine or tryptophan. Fields, in order: D gene, clone size, V gene, J gene, CDR3 protein, CDR3 DNA. The D gene is left open where the match is weak. The size field is filled for only some rows; it gives once, few, many or a size class.

D gene: TRBD1; clone size: -; V gene: TRBV6-1; J gene: TRBJ1-1; CDR3 protein: CASTRTGSDTEAFF; CDR3 DNA: TGTGCCAGCACCAGGACAGGGAGTGACACTGAAGCTTTCTTT
D gene: TRBD2; clone size: -; V gene: TRBV19; J gene: TRBJ2-2; CDR3 protein: CASSIIGAGVGLGELFF; CDR3 DNA: TGTGCCAGTAGTATTATCGGCGCGGGAGTGGGTTTGGGGGAGCTGTTTTTT
D gene: TRBD2; clone size: -; V gene: TRBV12-3/TRBV12-4; J gene: TRBJ2-7; CDR3 protein: CASRPSGRSSYEQYF; CDR3 DNA: TGTGCCAGCAGGCCAAGCGGGAGAAGCTCCTACGAGCAGTACTTC
D gene: TRBD1; clone size: -; V gene: TRBV5-1; J gene: TRBJ1-4; CDR3 protein: CASRDGTGIEKLFF; CDR3 DNA: TGCGCCAGCCGGGACGGGACAGGGATTGAAAAACTGTTTTTT
D gene: -; clone size: -; V gene: TRBV20-1; J gene: TRBJ1-4; CDR3 protein: CSAYSGGGGNEKLFF; CDR3 DNA: TGCAGTGCTTACTCTGGAGGCGGGGGTAATGAAAAACTGTTTTTT
D gene: TRBD2; clone size: -; V gene: TRBV7-8; J gene: TRBJ2-1; CDR3 protein: CASSRGGASGGNEQFF; CDR3 DNA: TGTGCCAGCAGTAGGGGGGGCGCTAGCGGGGGCAATGAGCAGTTCTTC
D gene: -; clone size: few; V gene: TRBV2; J gene: TRBJ2-1; CDR3 protein: CASSEAQRANEQFF; CDR3 DNA: TGTGCCAGCAGTGAAGCGCAGAGGGCAAATGAGCAGTTCTTC
D gene: TRBD2; clone size: few; V gene: TRBV7-8; J gene: TRBJ2-3; CDR3 protein: CASFGKAGGPNTDTQYF; CDR3 DNA: TGTGCCAGCTTCGGAAAAGCGGGAGGGCCGAACACAGATACGCAGTATTTT
D gene: -; clone size: -; V gene: TRBV15; J gene: TRBJ2-1; CDR3 protein: CATSREPRGRQFF; CDR3 DNA: TGTGCCACCAGCAGAGAGCCTCGGGGGCGACAGTTCTTC
D gene: TRBD2; clone size: few; V gene: TRBV2; J gene: TRBJ2-5; CDR3 protein: CASSWTSGRGKETQYF; CDR3 DNA: TGTGCCAGCAGCTGGACTAGCGGGAGAGGAAAAGAGACCCAGTACTTC
D gene: TRBD1; clone size: many; V gene: TRBV7-2; J gene: TRBJ2-1; CDR3 protein: CASSLVGTGTRSYNEQFF; CDR3 DNA: TGTGCCAGCAGCTTAGTGGGGACAGGGACCAGATCCTACAATGAGCAGTTCTTC
D gene: -; clone size: -; V gene: TRBV20-1; J gene: TRBJ1-4; CDR3 protein: CSAKRRLPTNEKLFF; CDR3 DNA: TGCAGTGCTAAGCGTCGCCTTCCAACTAATGAAAAACTGTTTTTT
D gene: -; clone size: few; V gene: TRBV12-3/TRBV12-4; J gene: TRBJ2-6; CDR3 protein: CASSPLRSSGANVLTF; CDR3 DNA: TGTGCCAGCAGTCCCCTTCGTAGCTCTGGGGCCAACGTCCTGACTTTC
D gene: -; clone size: -; V gene: TRBV25-1; J gene: TRBJ2-7; CDR3 protein: CASSERGDFYEQYF; CDR3 DNA: TGTGCCAGCAGTGAGCGCGGAGATTTCTACGAGCAGTACTTC
D gene: TRBD1; clone size: -; V gene: TRBV20-1; J gene: TRBJ1-2; CDR3 protein: CSAREGQGRGYTF; CDR3 DNA: TGCAGTGCTAGGGAGGGACAGGGGAGAGGCTACACCTTC
D gene: TRBD2; clone size: -; V gene: TRBV5-1; J gene: TRBJ2-3; CDR3 protein: CASSLKSSGGPRNTQYF; CDR3 DNA: TGCGCCAGCAGCTTGAAGTCTAGCGGGGGACCTAGGAATACGCAGTATTTT
D gene: TRBD2; clone size: -; V gene: TRBV5-1; J gene: TRBJ2-7; CDR3 protein: CASSNTGGREYEQYF; CDR3 DNA: TGCGCCAGCTCCAACACAGGAGGGCGGGAGTACGAGCAGTACTTC
D gene: -; clone size: many; V gene: TRBV7-2; J gene: TRBJ1-2; CDR3 protein: CASSFGGANYGYTF; CDR3 DNA: TGTGCCAGCAGCTTTGGGGGGGCGAACTATGGCTACACCTTC
D gene: -; clone size: -; V gene: TRBV12-3/TRBV12-4; J gene: TRBJ1-5; CDR3 protein: CASSLGQVGNQPQHF; CDR3 DNA: TGTGCCAGCAGTTTAGGGCAAGTAGGTAATCAGCCCCAGCATTTT
D gene: -; clone size: few; V gene: TRBV14; J gene: TRBJ1-4; CDR3 protein: CASSQGEGGIGEKLFF; CDR3 DNA: TGTGCCAGCAGCCAAGGGGAGGGCGGAATTGGTGAAAAACTGTTTTTT
D gene: -; clone size: few; V gene: TRBV7-2; J gene: TRBJ2-2; CDR3 protein: CASTRGSGRSTGELFF; CDR3 DNA: TGTGCCAGCACCCGGGGTAGCGGAAGATCTACCGGGGAGCTGTTTTTT
D gene: TRBD2; clone size: -; V gene: TRBV7-2; J gene: TRBJ2-2; CDR3 protein: CDSSPRGVSNTGELFF; CDR3 DNA: TGTGACAGCAGCCCACGGGGGGTATCGAACACCGGGGAGCTGTTTTTT
D gene: -; clone size: -; V gene: TRBV7-2; J gene: TRBJ2-1; CDR3 protein: CASSLASVSYNEQFF; CDR3 DNA: TGTGCCAGCAGCTTAGCTAGCGTGTCCTACAATGAGCAGTTCTTC
D gene: -; clone size: -; V gene: TRBV29-1; J gene: TRBJ1-1; CDR3 protein: CSVVVQEALPAFF; CDR3 DNA: TGCAGCGTTGTCGTACAGGAGGCGCTTCCAGCTTTCTTT
D gene: -; clone size: -; V gene: TRBV20-1; J gene: TRBJ2-7; CDR3 protein: CSAVSVKPPGHEQYF; CDR3 DNA: TGCAGTGCTGTTTCCGTCAAACCCCCTGGGCACGAGCAGTACTTC
D gene: -; clone size: -; V gene: TRBV27; J gene: TRBJ2-7; CDR3 protein: CASMGSAGTFRATGEQYF; CDR3 DNA: TGTGCCAGCATGGGATCTGCTGGGACATTTCGGGCCACAGGGGAGCAGTACTTC
D gene: -; clone size: few; V gene: TRBV4-1; J gene: TRBJ2-1; CDR3 protein: CASSTNVGNEQFF; CDR3 DNA: TGCGCCAGCAGCACAAACGTCGGGAATGAGCAGTTCTTC